These 9 T cell receptor beta chains were all obtained from the same sample, sequenced in a study of cytomegalovirus exposure and HLA in healthy donors. In the PCR, 60 Vbeta and 13 Jbeta primers were used. The table came from immunoSEQ multiplex PCR; TCRdb's copy has only in-frame clones and leaves some out. The profile shows 100,000 to 120,000 clones, approximately 69% of them singletons. The sample consisted of PBMCs. The source of these receptors is a man aged 30 to 45 in good health and CMV-seronegative.

This chain links TRBV7-2 with TRBJ2-7; the D gene is possibly TRBD2 (5 bases). The CDR3 loop spans 16 amino acids. V was clipped by 2 bases and J by 2 bases, with 16 bases between them. The germline gives CDR1 SGHTA, CDR2 FQGNSA. CDR3 bases: TGTGCCAGCAGCTTAACTACTACGGGAACTGCCTACGAGCAGTACTTC. As protein: CASSLTTTGTAYEQYF. Variable domain in full (rest from reference TRBV7-2 and TRBJ2-7): GAGVSQSPSNKVTEKGKDVELRCDPISGHTALYWYRQSLGQGLEFLIYFQGNSAPDKSGLPSDRFSAERTGGSVSTLTIQRTQQEDSAVYLCASSLTTTGTAYEQYFGPGTRLTVT.

The CDR3 sequence is CATRGGEEKLFF. CDR3 nucleotide sequence: TGTGCCACCCGGGGGGGGGAGGAAAAACTGTTTTTT. This rearrangement joins TRBV2 to TRBJ1-4; a possible D gene is TRBD1 (5 bases). V was clipped by 10 bases and J by 8 bases, with 14 bases between them. Germline CDR1 reads SNHLY; CDR2 reads FYNNEI. This CDR3 is built from 12 residues. Filled out from reference TRBV2 and TRBJ1-4, the complete variable domain reads EPEVTQTPSHQVTQMGQEVILRCVPISNHLYFYWYRQILGQKVEFLVSFYNNEISEKSEIFDDQFSVERPDGSNFTLKIRSTKLEDSAMYFCATRGGEEKLFFGSGTQLSVL.

Notes on this clone: A read error may account for a junction end that differs from germline. The genes are TRBV7-7 and TRBJ2-1; 7 nucleotides match TRBD2. The germline V gene has CDR1 SSHAT and CDR2 FNYEAQ (reference sequence). The CDR3 runs 15 residues. CDR3 sequence (DNA): TGTGCTAGCAGCTTAGGCCTAGCGGAGTACAATGAGCAGTTCTTC. This sequence encodes CASSLGLAEYNEQFF.

This rearrangement joins TRBV27 to TRBJ2-2; TRBD2 matches 12 bases. CDR3 length equals 17 residues. Germline V gene data show CDR1 as MNHEY and CDR2 as SMNVEV (reference sequence). Losses at the gene ends were 3 bases for V and 5 bases for J; bases not matched to a gene: 7. The CDR3 protein is CASSFLLAGGRTGELFF. CDR3 coding DNA: TGTGCCAGCAGTTTCCTACTAGCGGGAGGTCGGACCGGGGAGCTGTTTTTT.

This chain joins TRBV30 and TRBJ2-1; D perhaps matches TRBD2 (6 bases). Trimming shortened V by 3 bases and J by 6 bases, and 12 bases separated the two germline ends. The CDR3 covers 13 residues. The germline V gene encodes CDR1 GTSNPN and CDR2 SVGIG (reference sequence). The CDR3 loop reads CAWSTGSFNEQFF. DNA for the CDR3: TGTGCCTGGAGCACCGGGAGCTTCAATGAGCAGTTCTTC.

This chain connects TRBV7-6 to TRBJ2-7, with 11 bases lining up with TRBD2. This CDR3 comprises 15 residues. Germline values: CDR1 SGHVS, CDR2 FNYEAQ. The V segment lost 2 bases and the J segment 7 bases; nucleotides outside the gene matches: 7. This chain's CDR3 is CASSLPLAGVGEQYF. The CDR3 DNA reads as TGTGCCAGCAGCTTACCACTAGCGGGAGTCGGGGAGCAGTACTTC. The full variable domain, its missing parts supplied by reference TRBV7-6 and TRBJ2-7, is GAGVSQSPRYKVTKRGQDVALRCDPISGHVSLYWYRQALGQGPEFLTYFNYEAQQDKSGLPNDRFSAERPEGSISTLTIQRTEQRDSAMYRCASSLPLAGVGEQYFGPGTRLTVT.

The table lists this clone with a few counts. This sequence joins TRBV2 and TRBJ2-4, with 11 bases lining up with TRBD1. The CDR3 length is 15 residues. V was clipped by 8 bases and J by 2 bases; unmatched bases: 5. Germline V gene data show CDR1 as SNHLY and CDR2 as FYNNEI. The CDR3 bases are TGTGCCAGCGGCGGACAGGGGGCCACCAAAAACATTCAGTACTTC. The encoded protein is CASGGQGATKNIQYF.

The chain joins TRBV10-3 to TRBJ1-3; D is uncertain. V was cut by 0 bases and J by 0 bases, with 6 bases left in between. CDR1 is ENHRY and CDR2 is SYGVKD in the germline V gene. This CDR3 is built from 15 residues. This CDR3 reads CAISESRDSGNTIYF. CDR3 nucleotide sequence: TGTGCCATCAGTGAGTCGCGGGACTCTGGAAACACCATATATTTT.

This CDR3 is CAISEHDSYEQYF. The CDR3 nucleotides read TGTGCCATCAGTGAACACGACAGCTACGAGCAGTACTTC. The J gene is TRBJ2-7, the V gene TRBV10-3; D is possibly TRBD1 (5 bases). The CDR3 extends over 13 amino acids. V lost 3 bases to trimming and J lost 3 bases, with 9 bases between them. CDR1 ENHRY and CDR2 SYGVKD come from the germline V gene.